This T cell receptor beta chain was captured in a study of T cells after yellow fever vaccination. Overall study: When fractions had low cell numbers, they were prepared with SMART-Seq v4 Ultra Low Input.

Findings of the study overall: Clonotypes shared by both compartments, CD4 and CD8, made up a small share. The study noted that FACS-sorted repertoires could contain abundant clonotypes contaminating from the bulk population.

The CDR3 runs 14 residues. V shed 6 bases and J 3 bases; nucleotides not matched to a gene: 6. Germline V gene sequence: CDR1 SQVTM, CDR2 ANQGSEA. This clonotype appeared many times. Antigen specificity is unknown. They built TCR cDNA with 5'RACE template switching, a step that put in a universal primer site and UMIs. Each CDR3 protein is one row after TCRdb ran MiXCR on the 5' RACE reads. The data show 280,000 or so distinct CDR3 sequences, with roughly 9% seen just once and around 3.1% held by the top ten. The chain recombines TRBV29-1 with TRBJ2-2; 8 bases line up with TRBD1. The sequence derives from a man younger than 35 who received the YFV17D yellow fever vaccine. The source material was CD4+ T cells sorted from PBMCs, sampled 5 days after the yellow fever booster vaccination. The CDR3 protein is CSVPGQGHTGELFF. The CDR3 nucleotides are TGCAGCGTCCCCGGACAGGGACACACCGGGGAGCTGTTTTTT.